These 27 T cell receptor beta chains originate from one sample sequenced in a study of early stage breast cancer tumors. Profiled with immunoSEQ multiplex PCR; TCRdb holds only in-frame clones, not every one. The sample contains tens of thousands of clones, roughly two thirds of which appear only once. Sample: blood. These receptors originate from a person aged 45-60 years with breast cancer.

The sample holds a few counts of this clone. The chain carries TRBV10-2 and TRBJ2-7; 8 bases line up with TRBD2. After removal of 6 bases from V and 5 bases from J, the junction contained 9 bases not matched to a gene. The CDR3 loop spans 14 amino acids. Germline loops: CDR1 WSHSY, CDR2 SAAADI. The CDR3: CASSLISGSNEQYF. The DNA of the CDR3 is TGCGCCAGCAGCCTAATAAGCGGGAGCAACGAGCAGTACTTC.

This chain links TRBV7-3 with TRBJ2-3; D perhaps matches TRBD1 (5 bases). V was trimmed by 3 bases and J by 6 bases, leaving 16 bases between them. The CDR3 contains 15 residues. CDR1 is SGHTA and CDR2 is FQGTGA in the germline V gene. CDR3 loop: CASSLTALGQDTQYF. The CDR3 region has the DNA TGTGCCAGCAGCTTGACAGCGCTAGGTCAGGATACGCAGTATTTT.

The V gene is TRBV6-5, the J gene TRBJ1-3; possible D gene TRBD1, 6 bases. This CDR3 comprises 14 residues. Germline assignment: CDR1 MNHEY and CDR2 SVGAGI. V was shortened by 8 bases and J by 1 base, with 12 bases between the two germline ends. The CDR3 DNA reads TGTGCCAGCCAGCAGGGGCGATCTGGAAACACCATATATTTT. It encodes CASQQGRSGNTIYF.

The J gene is TRBJ2-1, the V gene TRBV2; TRBD1 aligns across 9 bases. J was trimmed by 7 bases and V by 5 bases; bases with no gene match: 9. There are 15 residues in the CDR3. Per the germline V gene, CDR1 is SNHLY and CDR2 is FYNNEI. The CDR3 sequence: CASSMGQGSRNEQFF. In DNA form, the CDR3 reads TGTGCCAGCAGTATGGGACAGGGAAGTAGGAATGAGCAGTTCTTC.

This clone was seen a handful of times. The V gene is TRBV11-2, the J gene TRBJ2-1, with 12 positions matching TRBD2. The CDR3 sequence is 17 residues long. V trimming: 5 bases; J trimming: 2 bases; junction bases outside the gene matches: 7. Germline-derived CDR1 and CDR2 are SGHAT and FQNNGV. The CDR3 sequence: CASSPLLAGGTYNEQFF. DNA of the CDR3: TGTGCCAGCAGCCCCCTACTAGCGGGAGGCACCTACAATGAGCAGTTCTTC.

This chain joins TRBV5-4 and TRBJ1-6; a possible D gene is TRBD1 (6 bases). With 4 bases removed from V and 4 bases from J, the gap between germline ends came to 12 bases. The CDR3 consists of 15 residues. Germline CDR1 SGHNT, CDR2 YYREEE (reference sequence). The CDR3 bases are TGTGCCAGCAGCGCCGGGACAACTTATAATTCACCCCTCCACTTT. It encodes CASSAGTTYNSPLHF.

V gene TRBV7-3 combines with J gene TRBJ1-2; D uncertain. Germline CDR1 is SGHTA and CDR2 is FQGTGA. This CDR3 has 15 residues. Between the trimmed V and J ends, which lost 0 bases and 0 bases, there was a span of 8 bases. CDR3 bases: TGTGCCAGCAGCTTAACGGCGAGTTCTAACTATGGCTACACCTTC. This encodes CASSLTASSNYGYTF.

This clone was found a few times. The chain carries TRBV5-4 and TRBJ1-1; TRBD1 might be the D (5 bases). This CDR3 region has 13 residues. Germline V lookup: CDR1 SGHNT, CDR2 YYREEE (reference sequence). Trimming left V 4 bases short and J 3 bases short, with 10 bases between. CDR3 loop: CASSARGHTEAFF. DNA of the CDR3: TGTGCCAGCAGCGCGAGGGGCCACACTGAAGCTTTCTTT.

This clone was seen a handful of times. The sample contains more than one DNA sequence encoding this CDR3. This chain uses TRBV7-9 with TRBJ2-1; weak D call: TRBD2 (6 bases). CDR1 and CDR2 (germline): SEHNR, FQNEAQ (reference sequence). V shed 4 bases and J shed 4 bases, with 8 bases lying between them. This CDR3 has 13 amino acids. The CDR3 nucleotides read TGTGCCAGCAGCTCGGGACTTTACAATGAGCAGTTCTTC. The encoded protein is CASSSGLYNEQFF. Full variable domain (rest looked up from reference TRBV7-9 and TRBJ2-1): DTGVSQNPRHKITKRGQNVTFRCDPISEHNRLYWYRQTLGQGPEFLTYFQNEAQLEKSRLLSDRFSAERPKGSFSTLEIQRTEQGDSAMYLCASSSGLYNEQFFGPGTRLTVL.

The sample holds one count of this clone. V and J are TRBV28 and TRBJ1-1; TRBD1 might be the D (6 bases). Germline assignment: CDR1 MDHEN and CDR2 SYDVKM. V lost 3 bases and J lost 8, with 10 bases in between. CDR3 size: 12 residues. The CDR3 sequence: CASSFPGQEAFF. The CDR3 DNA reads as TGTGCCAGCAGTTTTCCCGGACAGGAAGCTTTCTTT.

The rearrangement joins TRBV27 to TRBJ2-2; D call uncertain. Looked up from germline, CDR1 is MNHEY and CDR2 is SMNVEV (reference sequence). V lost 3 bases and J lost 6, with 5 bases in between. The CDR3 loop spans 12 amino acids. The CDR3 DNA is TGTGCCAGCAGTTTTTTCCCCGGGGAGCTGTTTTTT. Its translation: CASSFFPGELFF.

The chain joins TRBV19 to TRBJ2-7, with D possibly being TRBD1 (5 bases). The V gene's germline CDR1 is LNHDA and CDR2 SQIVND (reference sequence). Trimming removed 5 bases at V and 0 bases at J, with 17 bases between. The CDR3 runs to 16 residues. DNA of the CDR3: TGTGCCAGTAGTCCAAGGGGTAGGACGGGCTCCTACGAGCAGTACTTC. This translates into CASSPRGRTGSYEQYF.

The chain recombines TRBV5-6 with TRBJ2-7; 9 bases line up with TRBD2. CDR1 is SGHDT and CDR2 is YYEEEE in the germline V gene. V shed 4 bases and J 5 bases; nucleotides not matched to a gene: 10. The CDR3 is 15 amino acids. CDR3 coding DNA: TGTGCCAGCAGCCCAAGGGGGGTAGCGGGAGACGAGCAGTACTTC. It codes for CASSPRGVAGDEQYF.

This clone showed up just once. The rearrangement uses TRBV11-1 and TRBJ2-1, with TRBD2 matching over 12 bases. The length of the CDR3 is 19 residues. V trimming: 5 bases; J trimming: 3 bases; junction bases outside the gene matches: 14. Germline CDR1 SGHAT, CDR2 FQDESV (reference sequence). The CDR3 loop is CASSLPSGRAAVGYNEQFF. CDR3 coding DNA: TGTGCCAGCAGCCTCCCTAGCGGGAGGGCCGCGGTCGGCTACAATGAGCAGTTCTTC.

The V call is TRBV5-6, the J call TRBJ2-3; TRBD1 or TRBD2 may be the D gene (5 bases each). CDR1 is SGHDT and CDR2 is YYEEEE in the germline V gene. CDR3 size: 15 residues. V lost 4 bases and J lost 0, with 12 bases in between. The CDR3 loop reads CASSLRAGSTDTQYF. The CDR3, as DNA: TGTGCCAGCAGCCTCAGGGCGGGTAGCACAGATACGCAGTATTTT.

The rearrangement uses TRBV30 and TRBJ2-3, with 9 bases that match TRBD2. The CDR3 contains 14 residues. The ends lost 4 bases at V and 4 bases at J; junction bases unmatched: 6. CDR1 GTSNPN and CDR2 SVGIG come from the germline V gene (reference sequence). CDR3 sequence: CAWTAGGFADTQYF. CDR3 DNA: TGTGCCTGGACAGCGGGGGGTTTCGCAGATACGCAGTATTTT.

The chain employs TRBV7-9 and TRBJ2-1; 11 bases line up with TRBD1. Losses at the gene ends were 5 bases for V and 8 bases for J; bases not matched to a gene: 5. CDR1 and CDR2 from the germline V gene are SEHNR and FQNEAQ (reference sequence). CDR3 length: 14 amino acids. The CDR3 DNA reads as TGTGCCAGCAGCCGGACAGGGGGCAGGGATGAGCAGTTCTTC. It codes for CASSRTGGRDEQFF.

The CDR3 reads CASSGGGVLLNEQFF. The CDR3 DNA is TGTGCCAGCAGCGGGGGGGGAGTCCTTTTAAATGAGCAGTTCTTC. The rearrangement uses TRBV9 and TRBJ2-1; 7 bases are shared with TRBD2. V lost 3 bases, J lost 7 bases, and 10 bases stayed unmatched. Germline V gene lookup returns CDR1 SGDLS and CDR2 YYNGEE. CDR3 length equals 15 residues.

This chain uses TRBV9 with TRBJ2-7; 7 positions agree with TRBD1. This CDR3 contains 15 residues. V trimming: 4 bases; J trimming: 1 base; junction bases outside the gene matches: 8. Germline-derived CDR1 and CDR2 are SGDLS and YYNGEE. In DNA, the CDR3 is TGTGCCAGCAGCATTACAGGGGACGGATCCTACGAGCAGTACTTC. Translation gives CASSITGDGSYEQYF.

This clone has only a few counts. The chain combines TRBV7-2 with TRBJ1-1; D is perhaps TRBD1 (5 bases). Between the trimmed V and J ends, which lost 4 bases and 1 base, there was a span of 13 bases. Germline values: CDR1 SGHTA, CDR2 FQGNSA. The CDR3 is made up of 15 amino acids. The CDR3 nucleotides read TGTGCCAGCAGCTCCAGACAGACTCAGAACACTGAAGCTTTCTTT. It encodes CASSSRQTQNTEAFF.

DNA for the CDR3: TGTGCCAGCTCACTCGACTGGGTCTCTGGGGCCAACGTCCTGACTTTC. This translates into CASSLDWVSGANVLTF. This rearrangement joins TRBV18 to TRBJ2-6; D is unclear. Germline V gene lookup returns CDR1 KGHSH and CDR2 LQKENI. Trimming cost V 4 bases and J 0 bases, with 10 bases left between them. This CDR3 spans 16 amino acids.

This chain uses TRBV27 with TRBJ2-1, with D tentatively TRBD1 or TRBD2 (5 bases each). The CDR3 runs to 15 residues. Trimming left V 6 bases short and J 4 bases short, with 16 bases between. Germline CDR1 is MNHEY and CDR2 is SMNVEV (reference sequence). The DNA of the CDR3 is TGTGCCAGCAGCCTCCGGGACGGCGCTTACAATGAGCAGTTCTTC. Its protein is CASSLRDGAYNEQFF.

The chain links TRBV7-3 to TRBJ2-1; 9 positions agree with TRBD2. With 1 base clipped from V and 7 bases from J, the junction kept 8 bases outside the gene matches. The CDR3 has 16 residues. The germline gives CDR1 SGHTA, CDR2 FQGTGA. The CDR3 DNA sequence: TGTGCCAGCAGCTTAAGTGGGGCGGGAGGGGAGAATGAGCAGTTCTTC. Translation: CASSLSGAGGENEQFF.

The chain joins TRBV7-6 to TRBJ2-5; possible D gene TRBD2, 5 bases. V was trimmed by 5 bases and J by 2 bases, leaving 21 bases between them. Germline assignment: CDR1 SGHVS and CDR2 FNYEAQ. CDR3 length: 17 residues. This CDR3 is CASSTRASSSGQETQYF. The CDR3 DNA reads TGTGCCAGCAGCACACGCGCTAGCTCCTCGGGGCAAGAGACCCAGTACTTC.

The chain links TRBV19 to TRBJ2-5, with D tentatively TRBD2 (5 bases). Germline lookup yields CDR1 LNHDA and CDR2 SQIVND (reference sequence). The V gene lost 5 bases and the J gene lost 0 bases, with 7 bases spanning the gap. The CDR3 runs 13 residues. CDR3 protein: CASSRTDQETQYF. In nucleotides, the CDR3 is TGTGCCAGTAGTCGGACTGACCAAGAGACCCAGTACTTC.

The chain is built from TRBV9 and TRBJ2-3; D remains ambiguous. This CDR3 contains 15 residues. V lost 0 bases to trimming and J lost 3 bases, with 11 bases between them. From germline, CDR1 is SGDLS and CDR2 YYNGEE. Here the CDR3 DNA reads TGTGCCAGCAGCGTAGGACCGGGTCCTACAGATACGCAGTATTTT. Translated, it gives CASSVGPGPTDTQYF.

There are a few counts of this clone. CDR3 loop: CASSLGGSMNEQFF. The CDR3 nucleotides read TGCGCCAGCAGCTTGGGTGGGAGCATGAATGAGCAGTTCTTC. V and J are TRBV5-1 and TRBJ2-1; tentative D call: TRBD2 (5 bases). Germline CDR1 SGHRS, CDR2 YFSETQ. The length of the CDR3 is 14 residues. Between the trimmed V and J ends, which lost 0 bases and 7 bases, there was a span of 11 bases. The whole variable domain, filled in from reference TRBV5-1 and TRBJ2-1, reads KAGVTQTPRYLIKTRGQQVTLSCSPISGHRSVSWYQQTPGQGLQFLFEYFSETQRNKGNFPGRFSGRQFSNSRSEMNVSTLELGDSALYLCASSLGGSMNEQFFGPGTRLTVL.